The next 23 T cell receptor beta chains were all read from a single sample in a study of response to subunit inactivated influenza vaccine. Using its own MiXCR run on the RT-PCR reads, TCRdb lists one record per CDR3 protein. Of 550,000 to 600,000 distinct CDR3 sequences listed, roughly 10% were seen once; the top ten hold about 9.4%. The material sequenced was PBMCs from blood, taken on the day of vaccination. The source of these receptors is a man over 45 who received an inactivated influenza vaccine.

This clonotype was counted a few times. The CDR3 spells CASSSRLAGGPLTNTGELFF. CDR3 coding DNA: TGTGCCAGCAGCTCCCGACTAGCGGGAGGCCCCCTGACGAACACCGGGGAGCTGTTTTTT. The V and J genes are TRBV5-6 and TRBJ2-2, with 13 bases fitting TRBD2. This CDR3 is built from 20 residues. With 3 bases clipped from V and 0 bases from J, the junction kept 11 bases outside the gene matches. Looked up from germline, CDR1 is SGHDT and CDR2 is YYEEEE.

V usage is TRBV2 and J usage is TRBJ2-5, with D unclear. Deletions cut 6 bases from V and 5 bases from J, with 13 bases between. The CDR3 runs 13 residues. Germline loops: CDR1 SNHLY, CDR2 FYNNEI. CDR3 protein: CASSFLEAETQYF. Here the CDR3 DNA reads TGTGCCAGCAGCTTCCTAGAGGCGGAGACCCAGTACTTC.

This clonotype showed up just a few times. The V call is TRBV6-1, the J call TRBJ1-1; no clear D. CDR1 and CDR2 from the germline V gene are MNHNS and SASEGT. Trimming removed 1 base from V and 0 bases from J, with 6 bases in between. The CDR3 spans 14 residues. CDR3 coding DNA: TGTGCCAGCAGTGAAGAGGACGTGAACACTGAAGCTTTCTTT. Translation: CASSEEDVNTEAFF.

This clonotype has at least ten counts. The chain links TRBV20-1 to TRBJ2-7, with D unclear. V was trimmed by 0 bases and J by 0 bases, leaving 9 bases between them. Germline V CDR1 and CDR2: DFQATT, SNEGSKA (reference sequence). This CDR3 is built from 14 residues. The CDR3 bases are TGCAGTGCTAGAGACGCACAATTCTCCTACGAGCAGTACTTC. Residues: CSARDAQFSYEQYF.

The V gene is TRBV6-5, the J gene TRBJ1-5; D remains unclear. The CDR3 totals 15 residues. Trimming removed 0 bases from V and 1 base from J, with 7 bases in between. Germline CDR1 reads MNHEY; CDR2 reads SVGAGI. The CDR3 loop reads CASSYSPASNQPQHF. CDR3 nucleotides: TGTGCCAGCAGTTACTCCCCCGCCAGCAATCAGCCCCAGCATTTT.

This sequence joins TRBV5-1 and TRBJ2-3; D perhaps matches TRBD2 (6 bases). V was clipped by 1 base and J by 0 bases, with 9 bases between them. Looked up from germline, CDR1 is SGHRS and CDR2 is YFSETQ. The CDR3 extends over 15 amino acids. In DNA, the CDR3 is TGCGCCAGCAGCTTGAGCGGGTATAGCACAGATACGCAGTATTTT. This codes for CASSLSGYSTDTQYF.

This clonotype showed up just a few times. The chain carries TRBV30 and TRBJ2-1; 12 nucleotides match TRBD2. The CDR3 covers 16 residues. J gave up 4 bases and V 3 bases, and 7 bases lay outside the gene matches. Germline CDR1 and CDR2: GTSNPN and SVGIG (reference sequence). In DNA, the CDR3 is TGTGCCTGGAGGGGAAGACTAGCGGGGGATTACAATGAGCAGTTCTTC. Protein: CAWRGRLAGDYNEQFF.

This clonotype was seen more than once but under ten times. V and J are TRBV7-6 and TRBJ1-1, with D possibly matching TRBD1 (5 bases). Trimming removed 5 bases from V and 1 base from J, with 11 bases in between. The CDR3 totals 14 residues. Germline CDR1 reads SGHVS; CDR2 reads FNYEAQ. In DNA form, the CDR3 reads TGTGCCAGCAGCCTGGGGGAAGGGAACACTGAAGCTTTCTTT. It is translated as CASSLGEGNTEAFF.

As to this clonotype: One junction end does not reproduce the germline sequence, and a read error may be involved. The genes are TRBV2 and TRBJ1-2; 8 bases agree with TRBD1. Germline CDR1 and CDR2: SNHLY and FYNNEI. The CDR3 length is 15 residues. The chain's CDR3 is CASVPGQARNYGYSF. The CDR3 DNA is TGTGCCAGCGTTCCGGGACAGGCAAGGAACTATGGCTACTCCTTC.

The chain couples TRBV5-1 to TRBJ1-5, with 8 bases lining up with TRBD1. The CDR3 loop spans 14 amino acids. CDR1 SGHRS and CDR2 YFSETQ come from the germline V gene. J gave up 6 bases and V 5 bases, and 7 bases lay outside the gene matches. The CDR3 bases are TGCGCCAGCAGGAAACAGGGGGTCCCTCAGCCCCAGCATTTT. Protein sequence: CASRKQGVPQPQHF. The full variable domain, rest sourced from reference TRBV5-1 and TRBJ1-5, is KAGVTQTPRYLIKTRGQQVTLSCSPISGHRSVSWYQQTPGQGLQFLFEYFSETQRNKGNFPGRFSGRQFSNSRSEMNVSTLELGDSALYLCASRKQGVPQPQHFGDGTRLSIL.

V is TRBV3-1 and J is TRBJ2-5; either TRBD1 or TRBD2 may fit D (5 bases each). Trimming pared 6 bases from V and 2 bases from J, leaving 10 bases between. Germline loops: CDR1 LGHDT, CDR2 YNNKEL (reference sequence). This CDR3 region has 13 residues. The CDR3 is CASRGTTQETQYF. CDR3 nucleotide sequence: TGTGCCAGCAGGGGGACCACACAAGAGACCCAGTACTTC.

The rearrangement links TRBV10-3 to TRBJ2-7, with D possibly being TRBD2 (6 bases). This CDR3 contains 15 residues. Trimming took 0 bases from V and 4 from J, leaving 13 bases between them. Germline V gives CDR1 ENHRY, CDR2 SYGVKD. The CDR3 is CAISESGTAQYEQYF. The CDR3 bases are TGTGCCATCAGTGAGTCCGGGACTGCACAGTACGAGCAGTACTTC.

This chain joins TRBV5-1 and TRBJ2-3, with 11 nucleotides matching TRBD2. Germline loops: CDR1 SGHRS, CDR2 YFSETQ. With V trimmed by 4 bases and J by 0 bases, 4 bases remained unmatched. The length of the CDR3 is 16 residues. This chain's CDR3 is CASSGGTSGSTDTQYF. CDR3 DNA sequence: TGCGCCAGCAGCGGAGGGACTAGCGGAAGCACAGATACGCAGTATTTT.

The CDR3, as DNA: TGTGCCAGCAGTCAGCGAGACGAGCAGTACTTC. Its translation is CASSQRDEQYF. The chain combines TRBV6-2 or TRBV6-3 with TRBJ2-7; D not resolved. The length of the CDR3 is 11 residues. Germline values: CDR1 MNHEY, CDR2 SVGEGT. Trimming stripped 5 bases from V and 5 bases from J, with 7 bases between.

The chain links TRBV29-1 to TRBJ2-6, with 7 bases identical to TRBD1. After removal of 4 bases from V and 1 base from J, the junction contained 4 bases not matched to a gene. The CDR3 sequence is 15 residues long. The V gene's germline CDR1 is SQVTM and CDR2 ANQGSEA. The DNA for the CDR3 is TGCAGCGTTGGTACAGGGGAGTCTGGGGCCAACGTCCTGACTTTC. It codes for CSVGTGESGANVLTF. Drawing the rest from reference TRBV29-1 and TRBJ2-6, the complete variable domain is SAVISQKPSRDICQRGTSLTIQCQVDSQVTMMFWYRQQPGQSLTLIATANQGSEATYESGFVIDKFPISRPNLTFSTLTVSNMSPEDSSIYLCSVGTGESGANVLTFGAGSRLTVL.

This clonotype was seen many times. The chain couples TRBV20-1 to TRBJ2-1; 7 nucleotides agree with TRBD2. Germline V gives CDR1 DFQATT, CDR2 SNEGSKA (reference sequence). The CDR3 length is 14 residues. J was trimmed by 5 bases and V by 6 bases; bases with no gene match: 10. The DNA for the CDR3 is TGCAGTGCCCCGAGAGCGGGAAGGGACAATGAGCAGTTCTTC. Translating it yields CSAPRAGRDNEQFF.

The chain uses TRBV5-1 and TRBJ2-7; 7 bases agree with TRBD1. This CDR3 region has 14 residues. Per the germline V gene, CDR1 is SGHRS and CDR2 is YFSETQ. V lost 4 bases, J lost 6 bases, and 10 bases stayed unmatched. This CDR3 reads CASSPWDSPSEQYF. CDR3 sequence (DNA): TGCGCCAGCAGCCCGTGGGACAGTCCATCCGAGCAGTACTTC.

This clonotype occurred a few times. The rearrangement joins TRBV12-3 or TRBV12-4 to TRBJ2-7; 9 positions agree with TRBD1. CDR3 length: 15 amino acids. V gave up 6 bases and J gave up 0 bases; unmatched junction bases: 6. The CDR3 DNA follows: TGTGCCAGCAGCCGCGGACAGGGGATCTCCTACGAGCAGTACTTC. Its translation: CASSRGQGISYEQYF.

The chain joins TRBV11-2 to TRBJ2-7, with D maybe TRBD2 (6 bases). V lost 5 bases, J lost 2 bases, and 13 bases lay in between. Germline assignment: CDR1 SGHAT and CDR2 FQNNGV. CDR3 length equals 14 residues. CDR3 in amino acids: CASSQGLKPYEQYF. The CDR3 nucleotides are TGTGCCAGCAGCCAGGGACTCAAACCCTACGAGCAGTACTTC.

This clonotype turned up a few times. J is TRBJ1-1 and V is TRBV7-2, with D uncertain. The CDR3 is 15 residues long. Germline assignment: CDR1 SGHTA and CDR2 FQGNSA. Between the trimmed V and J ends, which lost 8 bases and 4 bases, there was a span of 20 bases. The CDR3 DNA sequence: TGTGCCAGCGGACGCGCGGGGAGCGCGGGCACTGAAGCTTTCTTT. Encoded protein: CASGRAGSAGTEAFF.

As DNA, the CDR3 is TGTGCCTCAGCCGACAGGGAGGCCGGGGAGCTGTTTTTT. It is translated as CASADREAGELFF. The chain is built from TRBV10-3 and TRBJ2-2; D may be TRBD1 (7 bases). Germline V gives CDR1 ENHRY, CDR2 SYGVKD. The CDR3 is 13 residues long. Trimming stripped 11 bases from V and 6 bases from J, with 16 bases between.

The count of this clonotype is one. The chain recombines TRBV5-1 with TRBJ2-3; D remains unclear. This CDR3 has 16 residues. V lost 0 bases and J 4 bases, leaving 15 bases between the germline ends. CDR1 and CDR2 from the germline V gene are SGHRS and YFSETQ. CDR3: CASSLGPPGSSDTQYF. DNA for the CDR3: TGCGCCAGCAGCTTGGGGCCCCCGGGTAGCTCAGATACGCAGTATTTT. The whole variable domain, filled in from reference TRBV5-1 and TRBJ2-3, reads KAGVTQTPRYLIKTRGQQVTLSCSPISGHRSVSWYQQTPGQGLQFLFEYFSETQRNKGNFPGRFSGRQFSNSRSEMNVSTLELGDSALYLCASSLGPPGSSDTQYFGPGTRLTVL.

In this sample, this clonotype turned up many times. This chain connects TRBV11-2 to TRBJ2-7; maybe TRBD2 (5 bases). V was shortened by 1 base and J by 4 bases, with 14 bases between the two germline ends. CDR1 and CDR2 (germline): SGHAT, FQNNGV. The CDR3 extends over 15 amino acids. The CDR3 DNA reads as TGTGCCAGCAGCTTAGGAGGGTACAGAGGGTACGAGCAGTACTTC. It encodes CASSLGGYRGYEQYF.